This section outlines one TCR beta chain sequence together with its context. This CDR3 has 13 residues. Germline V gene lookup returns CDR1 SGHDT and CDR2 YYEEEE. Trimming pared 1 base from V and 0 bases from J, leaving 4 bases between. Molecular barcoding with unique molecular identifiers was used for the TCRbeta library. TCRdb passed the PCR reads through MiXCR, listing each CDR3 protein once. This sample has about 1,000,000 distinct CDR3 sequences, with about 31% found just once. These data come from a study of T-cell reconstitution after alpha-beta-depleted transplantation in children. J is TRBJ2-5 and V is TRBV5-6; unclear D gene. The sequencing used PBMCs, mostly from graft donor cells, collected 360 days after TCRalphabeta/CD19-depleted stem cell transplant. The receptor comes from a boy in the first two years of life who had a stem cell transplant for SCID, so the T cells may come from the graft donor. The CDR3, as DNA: TGTGCCAGCAGCTTGACCAACCAAGAGACCCAGTACTTC. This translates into CASSLTNQETQYF.